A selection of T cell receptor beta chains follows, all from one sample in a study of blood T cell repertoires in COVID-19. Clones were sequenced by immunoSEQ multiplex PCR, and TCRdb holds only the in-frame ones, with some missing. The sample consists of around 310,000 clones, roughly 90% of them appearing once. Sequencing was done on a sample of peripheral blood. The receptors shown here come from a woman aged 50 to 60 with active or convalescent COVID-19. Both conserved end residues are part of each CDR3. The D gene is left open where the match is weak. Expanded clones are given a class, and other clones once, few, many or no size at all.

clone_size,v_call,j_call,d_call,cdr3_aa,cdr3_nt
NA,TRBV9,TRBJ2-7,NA,CASSVASTSYEQYF,TGTGCCAGCAGCGTAGCTAGCACCTCCTACGAGCAGTACTTC
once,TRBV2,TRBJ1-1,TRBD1,CASSGQGVEAFF,TGTGCCAGCAGCGGACAGGGGGTCGAAGCTTTCTTT
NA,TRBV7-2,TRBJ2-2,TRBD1,CASSLEIGTAFGNTGELFF,TGTGCCAGCAGCTTAGAAATCGGGACAGCCTTTGGAAACACCGGGGAGCTGTTTTTT
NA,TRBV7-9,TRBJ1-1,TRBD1,CASSSTDRSNTEAFF,TGTGCCAGCAGCTCCACGGACAGGTCGAACACTGAAGCTTTCTTT
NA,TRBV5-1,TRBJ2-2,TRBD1,CASSFRTGGTGELFF,TGCGCCAGCAGCTTCAGGACAGGGGGAACCGGGGAGCTGTTTTTT
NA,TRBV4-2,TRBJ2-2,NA,CASSQVGRELFF,TGTGCCAGCAGCCAAGTGGGCCGGGAGCTGTTTTTT
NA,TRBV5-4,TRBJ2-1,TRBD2,CASSETSGGASYNEQFF,TGTGCCAGCAGCGAGACTAGCGGGGGGGCGTCCTACAATGAGCAGTTCTTC
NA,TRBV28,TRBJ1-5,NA,CASSSSIAPQHF,TGTGCCAGCAGTTCCTCGATAGCGCCCCAGCATTTT
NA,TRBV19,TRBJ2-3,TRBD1,CASSLRQGPTDTQYF,TGTGCCAGTAGTCTCCGACAGGGGCCCACAGATACGCAGTATTTT
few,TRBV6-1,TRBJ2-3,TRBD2,CASSERGGSTDTQYF,TGTGCCAGCAGTGAAAGGGGAGGGTCGACAGATACGCAGTATTTT
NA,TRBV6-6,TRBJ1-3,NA,CASTLTVPSGNTIYF,TGTGCCAGCACCCTGACAGTACCTTCTGGAAACACCATATATTTT
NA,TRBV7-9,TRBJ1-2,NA,CASSLLQGVGYTF,TGTGCCAGCAGCTTATTACAGGGCGTTGGCTACACCTTC
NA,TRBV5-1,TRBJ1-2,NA,CASSLAQANYGYTF,TGCGCCAGCAGCTTGGCTCAGGCTAACTATGGCTACACCTTC
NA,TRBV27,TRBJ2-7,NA,CASSLAYEQYF,TGTGCCAGCAGTCTTGCCTACGAGCAGTACTTC
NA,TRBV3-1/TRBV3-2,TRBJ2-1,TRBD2,CASSQGAGGPNNEQFF,TGTGCCAGCAGCCAAGGAGCGGGGGGGCCTAACAATGAGCAGTTCTTC
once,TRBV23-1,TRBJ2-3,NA,CASSQSRSIGTDTQYF,TGCGCCAGCAGTCAATCGCGGAGTATCGGCACAGATACGCAGTATTTT
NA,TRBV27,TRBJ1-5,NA,CASSLRQVMMPQHF,TGTGCCAGCAGTTTAAGACAGGTCATGATGCCCCAGCATTTT
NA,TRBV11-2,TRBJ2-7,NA,CASSLNRLYEQYF,TGTGCCAGCAGCTTAAACAGGCTCTACGAGCAGTACTTC
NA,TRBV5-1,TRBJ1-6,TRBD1,CASSLVGQGSNSPLHF,TGCGCCAGCAGCTTGGTAGGACAGGGGTCAAATTCACCCCTCCACTTT
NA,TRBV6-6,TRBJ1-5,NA,CASIATGSNQPQHF,TGTGCCAGCATTGCCACAGGGAGCAATCAGCCCCAGCATTTT
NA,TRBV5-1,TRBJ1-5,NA,CASSPSGQFNQPQHF,TGCGCCAGCAGCCCCTCCGGACAGTTTAATCAGCCCCAGCATTTT
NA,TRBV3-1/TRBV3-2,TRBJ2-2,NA,CASSRTRSRPRSTGELFF,TGTGCCAGCAGCCGAACACGATCTCGTCCCAGATCCACCGGGGAGCTGTTTTTT
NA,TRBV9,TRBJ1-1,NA,CASSVVPTGLGTEAFF,TGTGCCAGCAGCGTAGTCCCGACAGGACTGGGCACTGAAGCTTTCTTT
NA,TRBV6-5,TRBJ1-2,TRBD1,CASRTGAGYYGYTF,TGTGCCAGCAGAACAGGGGCAGGGTACTATGGCTACACCTTC
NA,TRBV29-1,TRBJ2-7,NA,CSVVLGGSYEQYF,TGCAGCGTTGTTTTGGGGGGTAGCTACGAGCAGTACTTC
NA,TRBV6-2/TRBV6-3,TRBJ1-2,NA,CASSYSPGARGYTF,TGTGCCAGCAGTTACTCCCCAGGGGCTCGTGGCTACACCTTC
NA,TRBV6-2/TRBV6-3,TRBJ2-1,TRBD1,CASSYPLTGGRAYNEQFF,TGTGCCAGCAGTTACCCCCTTACAGGGGGAAGGGCCTACAATGAGCAGTTCTTC